The T cell receptor beta chain described here comes from a study of graft-versus-host responses after intestinal transplantation. Study in general: Anti-thymocyte globulin was used for induction in all recipients, who then took tacrolimus and steroids for approximately 3 years.

Study-wide findings and caveats: GvH clones appeared in recipient marrow, some first in ileum or blood. Allograft clonal ratios (graft-versus-host to host-versus-graft) were high in patients who had graft-donor T cell macrochimerism.

Note on this clone: What it binds is unknown.

Per germline, CDR1 MNHEY and CDR2 SMNVEV (reference sequence). Trimming at V came to 5 bases and at J to 8 bases, leaving 5 bases not matched to a gene. There are 13 residues in the CDR3. Assay: immunoSEQ multiplex PCR; the TCRdb copy retains only in-frame clones and omits some. The table lists tens of thousands of clones, under 95% of them singletons. The source of this sequence is a human patient who received an intestinal transplant, so some T cells may come from the graft donor. This chain connects TRBV27 to TRBJ2-1, with TRBD1 matching 8 bases. The specimen comprised PBMCs, sampled almost 120 days after intestinal transplantation. The CDR3 region has the DNA TGTGCCAGCAGTGCAGGACAGGGCCATGAGCAGTTCTTC. This encodes CASSAGQGHEQFF.